Sequencing of this TCR beta chain was carried out in a study of a mutant IDH1 vaccine in newly diagnosed glioma (dated by TCRdb to 2020 to 2022). In terms of the full investigation: Patients were given eight vaccinations, in weeks 1, 3, 5, 7, 11, 15, 19 and 23, which matched visits V03 through V10. In the chemotherapy-containing groups, vaccination started alongside temozolomide cycles, whereas in patients who had radiotherapy alone it started 4-6 weeks after radiotherapy. The approximately 33 treated patients were approximately 62% male and roughly 40% female, with a mean age of around 40 years. Before enrollment, patients had received standard therapy of radiotherapy alone, temozolomide alone, or radiochemotherapy with temozolomide; most received the combination. Peripheral blood samples were drawn at six visits, namely V03 (baseline), V05, V07, V10, V12 and V13. Longitudinal TCRB deep sequencing was done for 25 treated patients, wherever samples were available for exploratory analyses.

A remark on this clone: Its cognate antigen has yet to be identified. No much larger clone exists at a distance of one base, and base qualities are not known.

The library was obtained by the immunoSEQ multiplex PCR assay. Following the manufacturer's protocol, the hsTCRB Kit was used to amplify rearranged TCR beta chain sequences. TCRB libraries were sequenced on an Illumina MiSeq. The study's own analysis went as follows. Demultiplexing, trimming and gene mapping were performed with the kit vendor's proprietary platform. What TCRdb holds here is the immuneACCESS table cut down to in-frame rearrangements. Part of the clones is not present; checked against another copy, under half of the missing clones reflect an unresolved V gene, and the others are unexplained. Clone size and the V and J calls come from that table; the DNA yielded D and trimming. The sample profile shows 60,000 or so clones; roughly 80% of them were found once. The ten top clones hold nearly 7.5% of the sample. On the study overall, not on this receptor specifically: Changes in the top peripheral T cell clonotypes picked up by TCRB sequencing did not appear to be linked to pseudoprogression. Immune responses induced by the vaccine were seen in over 90% of patients across multiple MHC alleles. The authors noted that analyses of patient blood samples could not be reproduced because of sample limitations. Selection of PBMC samples for TCRB deep sequencing was based on availability.

Taken with the paper, the label for time point translates to: week 5, during vaccination. A 20-mer mutant IDH1 peptide at 300 micrograms in Montanide made up each vaccine dose, which was injected subcutaneously together with topical imiquimod. All donors had newly diagnosed IDH1-mutant astrocytomas of WHO grade 3 or 4 that showed loss of nuclear ATRX. The samples were drawn from NOA16, a multicentre, single-arm, open-label phase I trial in Germany that tested a mutant IDH1 peptide vaccine in humans for the first time. Genomic DNA for TCRB sequencing was extracted from EDTA blood using the DNeasy Blood and Tissue Kit. The receptor was derived from a woman aged 45-65 years with glioma. The source material was PBMCs, sampled from a glioma patient whose treatment included an IDH1 peptide vaccine.

The CDR3 corresponds to CASSVATGLNTEAFF. DNA sequence: TGTGCCAGCAGCGTGGCGACGGGCCTGAACACTGAAGCTTTCTTT. Rearrangement joined TRBV9 to TRBJ1-1; no D gene can be assigned with confidence. The junction carries 11 bases between V and J, which are trimmed by 2 bases and 0 bases respectively. CDR1 SGDLS and CDR2 YYNGEE are derived from the germline V gene. CDR3 length: 15 amino acids, cysteine to phenylalanine. Solely the CDR3 DNA is kept, with 45 bases framed from the first base. Reference TRBV9 and TRBJ1-1 genes cover what lies past the CDR3, so the full variable domain is DSGVTQTPKHLITATGQRVTLRCSPRSGDLSVYWYQQSLDQGLQFLIQYYNGEERAKGNILERFSAQQFPDLHSELNLSSLELGDSALYFCASSVATGLNTEAFFGQGTRLTVV.